The 11 T cell receptor beta chains given below trace back to one sample, sequenced in a study of cytomegalovirus exposure and HLA in healthy donors. Libraries were prepared by immunoSEQ multiplex PCR; TCRdb keeps only in-frame clonotypes and omits some of them. Of roughly 52,000 clones listed, 93% are singletons. Specimen: PBMCs. These receptors all stem from a woman aged 18-29 years in good health and CMV-seropositive.

The CDR3 here is CSAPARGKLFF. CDR3 nucleotide sequence: TGCAGTGCACCGGCGAGGGGGAAACTGTTTTTT. The chain links TRBV20-1 to TRBJ1-4; the D gene is possibly TRBD1 (6 bases). Trimming stripped 6 bases from V and 11 bases from J, with 13 bases between. CDR3 size: 11 residues. CDR1 and CDR2 from the germline V gene are DFQATT and SNEGSKA (reference sequence).

The CDR3 region is CASSQDRRTGARGYTF. DNA of the CDR3: TGCGCCAGCAGCCAAGATAGGAGGACAGGGGCTCGGGGCTACACCTTC. The genes are TRBV4-3 and TRBJ1-2; 9 nucleotides align to TRBD1. Germline V gene data show CDR1 as LGHNA and CDR2 as YSLEER. This CDR3 is 16 amino acids long. With V trimmed by 0 bases and J by 8 bases, 10 bases remained unmatched.

The chain combines TRBV5-1 with TRBJ2-3, with a tentative D call TRBD1 (5 bases). V dropped 2 bases and J dropped 0 bases, with 10 bases sitting between them. CDR1 and CDR2 (germline): SGHRS, YFSETQ. The CDR3 spans 15 residues. The chain's CDR3 is CASSLGATSTDTQYF. CDR3 nucleotide sequence: TGCGCCAGCAGCTTAGGGGCGACCAGCACAGATACGCAGTATTTT.

The chain has TRBV5-6 and TRBJ1-2; 7 positions agree with TRBD1. The CDR3 length is 13 residues. The germline V gene has CDR1 SGHDT and CDR2 YYEEEE. The trim removed 4 bases at V and 5 bases at J, leaving 5 bases unmatched. CDR3 region: CASSPGQPYGYTF. The DNA of the CDR3 is TGTGCCAGCAGCCCGGGACAGCCGTATGGCTACACCTTC.

V gene TRBV5-5 combines with J gene TRBJ2-7; possible D gene TRBD2, 5 bases. This CDR3 has 15 residues. Germline CDR1 reads SGHKS; CDR2 reads YYEKEE (reference sequence). Trimming cost V 1 base and J 5 bases, with 16 bases left between them. Written as DNA, the CDR3 is TGTGCCAGCAGCTTGCCGCCTCGGGGTAACAACGAGCAGTACTTC. It is translated as CASSLPPRGNNEQYF.

In nucleotides, the CDR3 is TGTGCCAGCAAAAGCGACAGGGGGGACAATGAGCAGTTCTTC. Amino acids: CASKSDRGDNEQFF. This chain uses TRBV14 with TRBJ2-1; 9 bases agree with TRBD1. The junction had 6 bases not matched to a gene; V was cut back by 7 bases and J by 5 bases. From germline, CDR1 is SGHDN and CDR2 FVKESK. The CDR3 totals 14 residues.

The V gene is TRBV4-1, the J gene TRBJ1-3; 10 bases fit TRBD1. Per the germline V gene, CDR1 is MGHRA and CDR2 is YSYEKL. The CDR3 is 18 amino acids. V lost 1 base, J lost 8 bases, and 14 bases stayed unmatched. The CDR3 bases are TGCGCCAGCAGCCAAGGAACAATTATCGACAGGGGGCTAGACACCATATATTTT. Amino acid sequence: CASSQGTIIDRGLDTIYF.

CDR3 sequence: CASREDRDRDEQFF. CDR3 DNA sequence: TGTGCCAGCAGAGAGGACAGGGATAGGGATGAGCAGTTCTTC. The chain carries TRBV6-1 and TRBJ2-1; TRBD1 agrees at 8 bases. The CDR3 extends over 14 amino acids. Germline V gene sequence: CDR1 MNHNS, CDR2 SASEGT. J lost 8 bases, V lost 6 bases, and 9 bases had no gene match.

The chain combines TRBV30 with TRBJ1-5, with D possibly matching TRBD1 (6 bases). Germline CDR1 and CDR2: GTSNPN and SVGIG (reference sequence). The CDR3 has 14 residues. Between the trimmed V and J ends, which lost 1 base and 3 bases, there was a span of 10 bases. The CDR3 sequence is CAWSGGGDNQPQHF. Here the CDR3 DNA reads TGTGCCTGGAGTGGTGGGGGCGACAATCAGCCCCAGCATTTT.

The chain uses TRBV4-1 and TRBJ2-7; TRBD1 is a possible D gene (6 bases). The V end lost 4 bases, the J end lost 3 bases, and 13 bases lay between the germline ends. The CDR3 extends over 14 amino acids. Germline V gives CDR1 MGHRA, CDR2 YSYEKL. CDR3 protein: CASSPETGVYEQYF. CDR3 DNA sequence: TGCGCCAGCAGCCCCGAGACAGGTGTCTACGAGCAGTACTTC.

V gene TRBV18 combines with J gene TRBJ1-1; 7 positions agree with TRBD1. With V trimmed by 3 bases and J by 8 bases, 6 bases remained unmatched. This CDR3 has 13 residues. CDR1 KGHSH and CDR2 LQKENI come from the germline V gene. The CDR3 protein is CASSPIRDSEAFF. The CDR3 nucleotides are TGTGCCAGCTCACCGATCCGGGACAGCGAAGCTTTCTTT.